The 18 T cell receptor beta chains reported below all come from one sample, sequenced in a study of shared clonotypes between healthy human individuals. Sequencing was performed with immunoSEQ multiplex PCR; in TCRdb, only in-frame clones are kept and a portion is missing. The repertoire holds 180,000 or so clones, with around 93% as singletons. Sequenced sample: naive CD4+ T cells sorted from blood. The subset here: CD45RA+ positively selected. The receptors originated from a woman between 25 and 40 years old in good health.

CDR3 in amino acids: CASSLGRTTGGWEQYF. In DNA, the CDR3 is TGTGCCAGCAGCTTGGGTAGGACGACAGGGGGCTGGGAGCAGTACTTC. The rearrangement links TRBV5-5 to TRBJ2-7, with TRBD1 matching over 10 bases. This CDR3 has 16 amino acids. J was trimmed by 7 bases and V by 0 bases; bases with no gene match: 10. Germline V gives CDR1 SGHKS, CDR2 YYEKEE (reference sequence).

The chain combines TRBV29-1 with TRBJ2-5; no definite D call. The J call is doubtful: the DNA matches TRBJ2-7 better. CDR3 size: 10 residues. Germline V gene data show CDR1 as SQVTM and CDR2 as ANQGSEA. CDR3 sequence reads: CSVATYEQYF. The CDR3 region has the DNA TGCAGCGTCGCTACCTACGAGCAGTACTTC.

V and J are TRBV10-3 and TRBJ1-5; 7 bases align to TRBD1. This CDR3 is 14 amino acids long. Trimming took 4 bases from V and 2 from J; bases not matched to a gene: 2. CDR1 and CDR2 from the germline V gene are ENHRY and SYGVKD. In nucleotides, the CDR3 is TGTGCCATCAGTGGGCAGGGGGGCAATCAGCCCCAGCATTTT. It is translated as CAISGQGGNQPQHF.

V gene TRBV10-1 combines with J gene TRBJ2-7, with TRBD1 matching 9 bases. The CDR3 is made up of 17 amino acids. Germline assignment: CDR1 WNHNN and CDR2 SYGVQD (reference sequence). The V and J ends lost 0 bases and 3 bases, in that order; junction bases with no gene match: 9. The CDR3 is CASSESGQGKGGYEQYF. The CDR3, as DNA: TGCGCCAGCAGTGAGTCCGGACAGGGGAAGGGAGGCTACGAGCAGTACTTC.

This clone came up once. V and J are TRBV7-8 and TRBJ1-2; 9 nucleotides line up with TRBD1. CDR1 is SGHVS, CDR2 FQNEAQ, per germline. The CDR3 runs 16 residues. With V trimmed by 0 bases and J by 4 bases, 6 bases remained unmatched. CDR3 protein: CASSLADTGGGYGYTF. CDR3 nucleotide sequence: TGTGCCAGCAGCTTAGCGGATACAGGGGGCGGCTATGGCTACACCTTC.

The chain joins TRBV27 to TRBJ2-6; 9 nucleotides agree with TRBD2. Germline CDR1 MNHEY, CDR2 SMNVEV (reference sequence). The CDR3 is 17 amino acids. Trimming removed 5 bases from V and 0 bases from J; junction bases left unmatched: 5. The CDR3 DNA reads as TGTGCCAGCAGTCCTCTAGCGGGATTCTCTGGGGCCAACGTCCTGACTTTC. Residues: CASSPLAGFSGANVLTF.

V usage is TRBV29-1 and J usage is TRBJ1-3; D is possibly TRBD1 (6 bases). The CDR3 extends over 15 amino acids. CDR1 and CDR2 (germline): SQVTM, ANQGSEA. Trimming cost V 4 bases and J 0 bases, with 13 bases left between them. The CDR3 region is CSVVQGMLSGNTIYF. The CDR3 DNA reads TGCAGCGTTGTTCAGGGGATGCTCTCTGGAAACACCATATATTTT.

The rearrangement uses TRBV4-2 and TRBJ2-1; D gene ambiguous. The CDR3 sequence is 13 residues long. V was pared by 4 bases and J by 6 bases, with 10 bases between. In germline, CDR1 is LGHNA, CDR2 YNFKEQ. This CDR3 is CASSPLRANEQFF. The CDR3 DNA is TGTGCCAGCAGCCCGCTTAGGGCCAATGAGCAGTTCTTC.

The rearrangement links TRBV7-9 to TRBJ2-7; TRBD1 is a possible D gene (6 bases). The length of the CDR3 is 17 residues. Trimming pared 0 bases from V and 2 bases from J, leaving 17 bases between. Germline-derived CDR1 and CDR2 are SEHNR and FQNEAQ (reference sequence). CDR3 DNA sequence: TGTGCCAGCAGCTTAGCGGGACACCGGGATGTGGCCTACGAGCAGTACTTC. This translates into CASSLAGHRDVAYEQYF.

The J gene is TRBJ1-2, the V gene TRBV27; 7 bases are shared with TRBD1. Trimming removed 7 bases from V and 0 bases from J; junction bases left unmatched: 11. Germline V gene data show CDR1 as MNHEY and CDR2 as SMNVEV (reference sequence). The CDR3 extends over 16 amino acids. The CDR3 bases are TGTGCCAGCACAGACAGGGCGGCGTCGCCTAACTATGGCTACACCTTC. The encoded protein is CASTDRAASPNYGYTF.

The V and J genes are TRBV4-1 and TRBJ2-1; D uncertain. CDR3 length: 11 amino acids. V gave up 4 bases and J gave up 5 bases, with 3 bases separating them. CDR1 and CDR2 (germline): MGHRA, YSYEKL. CDR3 loop: CASSLHNEQFF. The DNA for the CDR3 is TGCGCCAGCAGCCTCCACAATGAGCAGTTCTTC.

Only one count was recorded for this clone. This sequence joins TRBV6-1 and TRBJ1-5, with D unresolved. Germline V gives CDR1 MNHNS, CDR2 SASEGT. V was pared by 7 bases and J by 0 bases, with 10 bases between. The length of the CDR3 is 14 residues. In nucleotides, the CDR3 is TGTGCCAGCACGCCCACAAATAGCAATCAGCCCCAGCATTTT. It encodes CASTPTNSNQPQHF.

The V call is TRBV7-8, the J call TRBJ1-2; D remains unclear. The CDR3 loop spans 14 amino acids. Between the trimmed V and J ends, which lost 2 bases and 3 bases, there was a span of 10 bases. In germline, CDR1 is SGHVS, CDR2 FQNEAQ. The CDR3 nucleotides read TGTGCCAGCAGCTTACGTGGGTCCCACTATGGCTACACCTTC. This codes for CASSLRGSHYGYTF. Based on the CDR3 plus reference TRBV7-8 and TRBJ1-2, the full variable domain is GAGVSQSPRYKVAKRGQDVALRCDPISGHVSLFWYQQALGQGPEFLTYFQNEAQLDKSGLPSDRFFAERPEGSVSTLKIQRTQQEDSAVYLCASSLRGSHYGYTFGSGTRLTVV.

V and J are TRBV9 and TRBJ1-5, with 10 bases fitting TRBD1. V shed 3 bases and J 1 base; nucleotides not matched to a gene: 7. Germline V gene sequence: CDR1 SGDLS, CDR2 YYNGEE. This CDR3 comprises 17 residues. The CDR3 loop is CASSAGQGIISNQPQHF. The CDR3 region has the DNA TGTGCCAGCAGCGCGGGACAGGGGATAATCAGCAATCAGCCCCAGCATTTT.

This chain connects TRBV6-1 to TRBJ1-3, with a tentative D call TRBD1 (5 bases). This CDR3 spans 15 amino acids. V dropped 6 bases and J dropped 0 bases, with 12 bases sitting between them. CDR1 MNHNS and CDR2 SASEGT come from the germline V gene. This chain's CDR3 is CASRSGLRSGNTIYF. The CDR3 DNA sequence: TGTGCCAGCAGGTCGGGACTCCGCTCTGGAAACACCATATATTTT.

A remark on this clone: The CDR3 carries no conserved terminal phenylalanine or tryptophan, so it likely arises from a read error. The chain joins TRBV5-5 to TRBJ2-7; 7 bases agree with TRBD1. The CDR3 covers 14 residues. The germline gives CDR1 SGHKS, CDR2 YYEKEE (reference sequence). V was pared by 2 bases and J by 2 bases, with 4 bases of the junction left unmatched. In DNA form, the CDR3 reads TGTGCCAGCAGCTTCTCGAGGGGGCCCTACGAGCAGTACCTC. Amino acid sequence: CASSFSRGPYEQYL.

The J gene is TRBJ2-6, the V gene TRBV7-6; D is undetermined. Germline assignment: CDR1 SGHVS and CDR2 FNYEAQ. Trimming stripped 5 bases from V and 5 bases from J, with 22 bases between. This CDR3 is 18 amino acids long. The CDR3 DNA sequence: TGTGCCAGCAGCAGGCGAGAAATCTCACAAAGTCGGGCCAACGTCCTGACTTTC. It translates to CASSRREISQSRANVLTF.

The chain couples TRBV7-2 to TRBJ2-5; D is ambiguous. Judging by the DNA end, TRBJ2-7 fits better; the J call may be wrong. Germline V lookup: CDR1 SGHTA, CDR2 FQGNSA. The CDR3 runs 13 residues. The CDR3 nucleotides are TGTGCCAGCAGCTTAGTGCAGGCCTACGAGCAGTACTTC. This sequence encodes CASSLVQAYEQYF.